The T cell receptor beta chain under discussion was sequenced for a study of blood T cell repertoires in COVID-19. Overall study: The origin of the acute and convalescent COVID-19 samples was the United States, Italy and Spain. PBMCs, B-cell-depleted T cells, or T cells provided the cDNA or gDNA that made up the material.

The CDR3 runs 16 residues. Germline V gives CDR1 SGHRS, CDR2 YFSETQ. The germline V and J ends were trimmed by 0 bases and 2 bases, with 14 bases remaining between them. This clone was counted only a few times. Enrollment of patients from Seattle took place during active infection, with longitudinal follow-up. Per the original data handling: Cell counts per sample came from amplifying reference gene primers. The assay was immunoSEQ multiplex PCR, and TCRdb's table has in-frame clones only and misses some. V, J and clone size derive from that table, while D and trimming were established from the DNA sequence. The repertoire holds over 150,000 clones, with around four fifths as singletons.

This TCR came from a woman aged 80 or older with COVID-19, enrolled during active disease. The rearrangement joins TRBV5-1 to TRBJ2-5; a weak D match, TRBD2 (5 bases). Material: peripheral blood. CDR3 sequence (DNA): TGCGCCAGCAGCTTGGTCCTCGGGATTAATCAAGAGACCCAGTACTTC. It translates to CASSLVLGINQETQYF.